The clone carrying this T cell receptor beta chain was counted a single time. What it binds is unknown. CDR1 MNHEY and CDR2 SVGEGT come from the germline V gene. V gave up 2 bases and J gave up 0 bases; unmatched junction bases: 1. This CDR3 spans 15 amino acids. This specimen belongs to a study of T cell responses to AZD1222 COVID-19 vaccine. Sequencing used immunoSEQ multiplex PCR; TCRdb keeps in-frame clones, though not all of them. The sample yields tens of thousands of clones, 80% to 95% seen once. Study-level findings and limits: Nearly half of unique spike-specific TCRs reportedly avoided B.1.351 and B.1.1.7 mutated regions. Researchers took repertoire samples only after the peak T cell response had come. It should be noted that donors were predominantly white British and more often female, and clonal diversity was possibly underestimated.

This receptor was identified in an adult in good health. The chain uses TRBV6-2 or TRBV6-3 and TRBJ2-1, with 7 bases that match TRBD2. The sample consisted of peripheral blood, taken on day 0 of MenACWY control vaccination. CDR3 loop: CASSYSGDSYNEQFF. Written as DNA, the CDR3 is TGTGCCAGCAGTTACAGCGGGGACTCCTACAATGAGCAGTTCTTC.